Each of the 18 T cell receptor beta chains below was sequenced from the same sample in a study of T cells after yellow fever vaccination. TCRdb passed the 5' RACE reads through MiXCR, listing each CDR3 protein once. This sample yields around 610,000 distinct CDR3 sequences, of which roughly 12% are seen a single time; more than 13% belongs to the top ten. The sequencing here drew on PBMCs, taken on the day of the yellow fever booster vaccination. The receptors here all came from a man aged 30-40 years who received the YFV17D yellow fever vaccine.

The chain is built from TRBV19 and TRBJ2-7; D gene uncertain. There are 13 residues in the CDR3. Germline lookup yields CDR1 LNHDA and CDR2 SQIVND (reference sequence). V lost 1 base to trimming and J lost 3 bases, with 7 bases between them. The CDR3 bases are TGTGCCAGTAGTATAGGTTTGTTCTACGAGCAGTACTTC. This gives the protein CASSIGLFYEQYF.

The chain uses TRBV7-9 and TRBJ2-2; TRBD1 matches 7 bases. The germline gives CDR1 SEHNR, CDR2 FQNEAQ (reference sequence). Trimming removed 5 bases from V and 4 bases from J; junction bases left unmatched: 7. The CDR3 totals 15 residues. CDR3 amino acids: CASSPRQGFTGELFF. CDR3 bases: TGTGCCAGCAGCCCCCGACAGGGCTTCACCGGGGAGCTGTTTTTT.

V gene TRBV20-1 combines with J gene TRBJ1-1, with TRBD1 matching 8 bases. The junction had 8 bases not matched to a gene; V was cut back by 6 bases and J by 5 bases. The CDR3 has 13 amino acids. Germline V gene sequence: CDR1 DFQATT, CDR2 SNEGSKA (reference sequence). CDR3 coding DNA: TGCAGTGCCACGACAGGGGCCCCGACTGAAGCTTTCTTT. This sequence encodes CSATTGAPTEAFF.

The rearrangement joins TRBV20-1 to TRBJ2-7; 7 bases line up with TRBD1. This CDR3 has 13 amino acids. V gave up 2 bases and J gave up 1 base; unmatched junction bases: 2. The germline gives CDR1 DFQATT, CDR2 SNEGSKA (reference sequence). CDR3 amino acids: CSARKGASYEQYF. DNA for the CDR3: TGCAGTGCTAGAAAGGGGGCGTCCTACGAGCAGTACTTC.

This clonotype was seen a handful of times. The chain has TRBV9 and TRBJ2-5; 9 positions match TRBD2. Germline CDR1 reads SGDLS; CDR2 reads YYNGEE. Trimming removed 3 bases from V and 2 bases from J; junction bases left unmatched: 11. There are 17 residues in the CDR3. CDR3 DNA: TGTGCCAGCAGCGGCCGGAACGGGACTAGCTGGCAAGAGACCCAGTACTTC. Encoded protein: CASSGRNGTSWQETQYF.

The J gene is TRBJ2-7, the V gene TRBV3-1; 8 bases are a match to TRBD1. Germline assignment: CDR1 LGHDT and CDR2 YNNKEL (reference sequence). This CDR3 is 15 amino acids long. The ends lost 1 base at V and 6 bases at J; junction bases unmatched: 8. The CDR3 DNA follows: TGTGCCAGCAGCCAAGTTGACAGGGGTGGACGCGAGCAGTACTTC. Protein sequence: CASSQVDRGGREQYF.

The chain combines TRBV10-3 with TRBJ1-1, with 10 nucleotides matching TRBD1. V lost 8 bases, J lost 7 bases, and 10 bases stayed unmatched. The CDR3 runs to 14 residues. Germline CDR1 is ENHRY and CDR2 is SYGVKD. The DNA for the CDR3 is TGTGCCATCTCCTGGGACAGGGGAGCGAGTGAAGCTTTCTTT. It specifies CAISWDRGASEAFF.

The table lists this clonotype with a few counts. The V and J genes are TRBV7-2 and TRBJ2-1; D is unclear. Trimming stripped 5 bases from V and 4 bases from J, with 6 bases between. Germline CDR1 and CDR2: SGHTA and FQGNSA. The CDR3 is made up of 12 amino acids. The CDR3 DNA follows: TGTGCCAGCAGCCATCAATACAATGAGCAGTTCTTC. This translates into CASSHQYNEQFF. The full variable domain, its missing parts supplied by reference TRBV7-2 and TRBJ2-1, is GAGVSQSPSNKVTEKGKDVELRCDPISGHTALYWYRQSLGQGLEFLIYFQGNSAPDKSGLPSDRFSAERTGGSVSTLTIQRTQQEDSAVYLCASSHQYNEQFFGPGTRLTVL.

The CDR3 is CSASTSGRVYEQYF. The CDR3 region has the DNA TGCAGTGCCAGTACTAGCGGGAGAGTGTACGAGCAGTACTTC. This chain links TRBV20-1 with TRBJ2-7; 11 bases are a match to TRBD2. The germline V gene encodes CDR1 DFQATT and CDR2 SNEGSKA (reference sequence). The V gene end was trimmed by 6 bases and the J gene end by 4 bases; junction bases not matched to a gene: 8. CDR3 length: 14 amino acids.

This clonotype was counted between two and nine times. This chain connects TRBV5-1 to TRBJ1-1; D is undetermined. The germline V gene encodes CDR1 SGHRS and CDR2 YFSETQ. The V gene lost 3 bases and the J gene lost 0 bases, with 12 bases spanning the gap. There are 15 residues in the CDR3. In DNA, the CDR3 is TGCGCCAGCAGCTCCGGGATGACACTGAACACTGAAGCTTTCTTT. Its translation is CASSSGMTLNTEAFF.

This clonotype has only a few counts. The chain is built from TRBV11-2 and TRBJ2-7; 12 positions agree with TRBD2. J was trimmed by 3 bases and V by 5 bases; bases with no gene match: 11. Germline CDR1 reads SGHAT; CDR2 reads FQNNGV. CDR3 length: 17 amino acids. The CDR3 sequence is CASSPSYQTSGSYEQYF. CDR3 in DNA: TGTGCCAGCAGCCCATCCTACCAGACTAGCGGGAGCTACGAGCAGTACTTC.

The chain uses TRBV12-3 or TRBV12-4 and TRBJ2-7; D unresolved. This CDR3 has 15 residues. Trimming took off 3 bases at V and 1 base at J, with 13 bases between the two ends. CDR3 amino acids: CASSLHSLLSYEQYF. The CDR3 nucleotides read TGTGCCAGCAGTTTGCACAGCTTACTATCCTACGAGCAGTACTTC.

The rearrangement uses TRBV4-2 and TRBJ2-1; D perhaps matches TRBD1 (5 bases). From germline, CDR1 is LGHNA and CDR2 YNFKEQ. This CDR3 has 14 amino acids. With 3 bases removed from V and 8 bases from J, the gap between germline ends came to 14 bases. CDR3 DNA sequence: TGTGCCAGCAGCCACGGACAACTTGGGGATGAGCAGTTCTTC. It translates to CASSHGQLGDEQFF.

The chain recombines TRBV7-9 with TRBJ2-2; D not certain. V was cut by 4 bases and J by 6 bases, with 15 bases left in between. The CDR3 covers 15 residues. Germline CDR1 and CDR2: SEHNR and FQNEAQ (reference sequence). The CDR3 nucleotides are TGTGCCAGCAGCTCGGTACCTAGTCTCGCCGGGGAGCTGTTTTTT. It codes for CASSSVPSLAGELFF.

This clonotype has a handful of counts. The gene calls are TRBV9 and TRBJ2-3; D could derive from TRBD1 or TRBD2 (5 bases each). V dropped 3 bases and J dropped 1 base, with 15 bases sitting between them. This CDR3 has 16 residues. The V gene's germline CDR1 is SGDLS and CDR2 YYNGEE. CDR3 protein: CASSAFGGAGTDTQYF. The CDR3 nucleotides are TGTGCCAGCAGCGCCTTTGGGGGAGCTGGCACAGATACGCAGTATTTT.

The chain has TRBV7-2 and TRBJ1-2; 7 bases align to TRBD1. From germline, CDR1 is SGHTA and CDR2 FQGNSA. Trimming removed 10 bases from V and 1 base from J; junction bases left unmatched: 3. The CDR3 has 12 residues. The CDR3, as DNA: TGTGCCATCAGGGGGAATAACTATGGCTACACCTTC. Translating gives CAIRGNNYGYTF. The full variable domain, completed using reference TRBV7-2 and TRBJ1-2, is GAGVSQSPSNKVTEKGKDVELRCDPISGHTALYWYRQSLGQGLEFLIYFQGNSAPDKSGLPSDRFSAERTGGSVSTLTIQRTQQEDSAVYLCAIRGNNYGYTFGSGTRLTVV.

This clonotype was seen only a few times. V is TRBV20-1 and J is TRBJ2-2; 8 nucleotides align to TRBD2. V trimming: 1 base; J trimming: 5 bases; junction bases outside the gene matches: 9. The CDR3 totals 16 residues. Germline V lookup: CDR1 DFQATT, CDR2 SNEGSKA (reference sequence). The CDR3 coding sequence is TGCAGTGCTAGAGCCCCCTATGGCGGGAGGACCGGGGAGCTGTTTTTT. Translation gives CSARAPYGGRTGELFF.

In its sample, this clonotype was seen many times. The rearrangement joins TRBV12-3 or TRBV12-4 to TRBJ1-5; unclear D gene. There are 12 residues in the CDR3. The V and J ends lost 6 bases and 7 bases respectively, with 10 bases between them. The CDR3 region has the DNA TGTGCCAGCAGGCAATATGCACAGCCCCAGCATTTT. It is translated as CASRQYAQPQHF.